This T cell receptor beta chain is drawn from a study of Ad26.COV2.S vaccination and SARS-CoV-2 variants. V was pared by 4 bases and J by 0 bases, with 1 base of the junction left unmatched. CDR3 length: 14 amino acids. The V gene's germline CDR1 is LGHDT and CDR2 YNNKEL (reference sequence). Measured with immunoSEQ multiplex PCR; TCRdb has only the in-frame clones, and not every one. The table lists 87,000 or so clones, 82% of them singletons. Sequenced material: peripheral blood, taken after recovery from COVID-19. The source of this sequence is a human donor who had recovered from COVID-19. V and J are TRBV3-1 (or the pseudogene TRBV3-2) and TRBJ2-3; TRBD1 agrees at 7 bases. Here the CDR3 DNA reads TGTGCCAGCAGCCTGGGACAGAGCACAGATACGCAGTATTTT. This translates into CASSLGQSTDTQYF.